This record covers a single T cell receptor beta chain. The entry originates in a study of blood T cell repertoires in COVID-19. The wider study: PBMCs, B-cell-depleted T cells, or T cells were the source of the cDNA or gDNA that made up the material.

This study enrolled people aged roughly 18 to 89 from roughly 24 US geographic areas. Self-reported history from a screening survey and questionnaire set each donor's cohort. All recovered Cohort 3 donors got two negative PCRs, got clearance, or saw symptom resolution. CDR1 MGHRA and CDR2 YSYEKL come from the germline V gene. The CDR3 runs 14 residues. V lost 4 bases and J lost 7, with 14 bases in between. Measured with immunoSEQ multiplex PCR; TCRdb has only the in-frame clones, and not every one. The table lists some 340,000 clones, around four fifths of them singletons. The V call is TRBV4-1, the J call TRBJ1-5; no clear D gene. The specimen was PBMCs or T cells enriched from blood (not recorded which). The clonotype was recovered from a woman aged 50 to 60 who had recovered from COVID-19. The CDR3 is CASSPEQLTQPQHF. The CDR3 DNA follows: TGCGCCAGCAGCCCTGAACAATTAACCCAGCCCCAGCATTTT.